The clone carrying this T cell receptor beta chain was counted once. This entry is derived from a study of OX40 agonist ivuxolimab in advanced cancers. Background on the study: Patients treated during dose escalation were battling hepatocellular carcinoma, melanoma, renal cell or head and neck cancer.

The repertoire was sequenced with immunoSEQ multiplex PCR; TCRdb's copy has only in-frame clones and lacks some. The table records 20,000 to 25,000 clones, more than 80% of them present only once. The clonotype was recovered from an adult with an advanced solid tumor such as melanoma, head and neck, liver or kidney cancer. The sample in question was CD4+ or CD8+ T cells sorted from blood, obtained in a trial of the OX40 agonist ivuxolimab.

The CDR3: CASSPGTSGTPNTGELFF. The CDR3 coding sequence is TGTGCCAGCTCACCCGGGACTAGCGGGACCCCGAACACCGGGGAGCTGTTTTTT. This chain connects TRBV18 to TRBJ2-2, with 13 positions matching TRBD2. This CDR3 has 18 amino acids. After removal of 3 bases from V and 0 bases from J, the junction contained 4 bases not matched to a gene. Germline CDR1 KGHSH, CDR2 LQKENI.